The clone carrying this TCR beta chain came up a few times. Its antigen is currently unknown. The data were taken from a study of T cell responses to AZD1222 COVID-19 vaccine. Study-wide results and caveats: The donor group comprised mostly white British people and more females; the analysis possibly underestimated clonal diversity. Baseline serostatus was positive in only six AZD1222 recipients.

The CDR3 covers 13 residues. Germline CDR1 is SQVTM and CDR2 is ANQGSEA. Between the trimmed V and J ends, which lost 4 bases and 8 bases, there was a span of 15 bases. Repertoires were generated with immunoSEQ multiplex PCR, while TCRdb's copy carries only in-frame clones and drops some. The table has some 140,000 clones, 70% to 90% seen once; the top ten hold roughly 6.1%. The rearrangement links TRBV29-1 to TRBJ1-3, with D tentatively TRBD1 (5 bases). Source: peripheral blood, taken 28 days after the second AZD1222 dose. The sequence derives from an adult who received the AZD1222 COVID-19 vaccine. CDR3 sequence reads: CSVGGMSGDTIYF. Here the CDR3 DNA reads TGCAGCGTTGGGGGCATGTCCGGGGACACCATATATTTT.